Listed below are T cell receptor beta chains from one sample, sequenced in a study of T cell repertoires in cytomegalovirus infection. TCRdb independently ran MiXCR on the reads; one entry per CDR3 protein. The profile shows 200,000 to 300,000 distinct CDR3 sequences, roughly 12% of them singletons. Material for sequencing was PBMCs. These receptor sequences come from a human donor in good health (CMV status not recorded). Some clones in this sample may be carry-over from other donors' samples. The CDR3 runs from the conserved cysteine through the conserved F or W. Fields, in order: D gene, V gene, clone size, J gene, CDR3 protein, CDR3 DNA. A D gene is named only where the DNA matches it firmly. Size is omitted from some rows. Given values are once, few, many or a class for expanded clones.

NA	TRBV6-4	many	TRBJ2-1	CASTDGSSVKGEQFF	TGTGCCAGCACCGACGGGTCTAGCGTAAAGGGTGAGCAGTTCTTC
TRBD2	TRBV7-2	many	TRBJ2-1	CASSSRLAGGHEQFF	TGTGCCAGCAGCTCCAGACTAGCGGGGGGGCACGAGCAGTTCTTC
NA	TRBV7-9	NA	TRBJ1-3	CASSLDSAGNTIYF	TGTGCCAGCAGCTTAGACAGTGCTGGAAACACCATATATTTT
NA	TRBV20-1	NA	TRBJ1-5	CSGGDGNQPQHF	TGCAGTGGAGGGGACGGGAATCAGCCCCAGCATTTT
TRBD1	TRBV12-3/TRBV12-4	few	TRBJ2-3	CATFRDRDSTDTQYF	TGTGCCACCTTTCGGGACAGGGATAGCACAGATACGCAGTATTTT
NA	TRBV25-1	few	TRBJ1-1	CASSDEDTEAFF	TGTGCCAGCAGTGATGAGGACACTGAAGCTTTCTTT
NA	TRBV7-2	many	TRBJ1-2	CASSLETGGRSGGYTF	TGTGCCAGCAGCTTAGAGACAGGAGGAAGGTCCGGTGGCTACACCTTC
NA	TRBV19	NA	TRBJ2-1	CASTHRASDRGGNEQFF	TGTGCCAGTACCCATAGGGCTAGCGACCGAGGGGGCAATGAGCAGTTCTTC
TRBD2	TRBV15	NA	TRBJ2-4	CATSRGYSGGSQNIQYF	TGTGCCACCAGCAGAGGTTATAGCGGGGGCAGCCAAAACATTCAGTACTTC
NA	TRBV6-1	NA	TRBJ1-2	CASSSTGPNYGYTF	TGTGCCAGCAGTTCGACAGGTCCAAACTATGGCTACACCTTC
NA	TRBV14	NA	TRBJ1-1	CASSQGRPNYAEAFF	TGTGCCAGCAGCCAAGGGAGACCAAATTATGCTGAAGCTTTCTTT
NA	TRBV7-2	NA	TRBJ1-4	CASSLGGDEKLFF	TGTGCCAGCAGCTTGGGGGGGGATGAAAAACTGTTTTTT
TRBD1	TRBV28	many	TRBJ1-4	CASSPGQGAGTNEKLFF	TGTGCCAGTTCTCCGGGACAGGGGGCTGGAACTAATGAAAAACTGTTTTTT
NA	TRBV29-1	few	TRBJ2-7	CSVRAGSYEQYF	TGCAGCGTTCGGGCAGGATCCTACGAGCAGTACTTC
NA	TRBV28	many	TRBJ2-7	CASSLWGSVGKQYF	TGTGCCAGCAGTTTATGGGGGAGCGTAGGGAAGCAGTACTTC
TRBD2	TRBV6-2/TRBV6-3	NA	TRBJ2-5	CASSPLAGSPETQYF	TGTGCCAGCAGTCCCCTAGCGGGATCCCCTGAGACCCAGTACTTC
TRBD2	TRBV15	few	TRBJ2-2	CATSGSTSGKTNTGELFF	TGTGCCACCAGCGGGTCGACTAGCGGGAAGACAAACACCGGGGAGCTGTTTTTT
TRBD1	TRBV30	NA	TRBJ1-2	CAWSAAAGTGRGYTF	TGTGCCTGGAGTGCTGCTGCAGGGACAGGGAGAGGCTACACCTTC
TRBD2	TRBV28	few	TRBJ2-7	CASSRTSGSSEQYF	TGTGCCAGCAGTCGGACTAGCGGGAGTAGCGAGCAGTACTTC
NA	TRBV7-9	many	TRBJ1-1	CAGGTEAFF	TGTGCCGGGGGCACTGAAGCTTTCTTT
NA	TRBV12-3/TRBV12-4	many	TRBJ2-2	CASTVAGELFF	TGTGCCAGCACGGTGGCCGGGGAGCTGTTTTTT
TRBD2	TRBV24-1	NA	TRBJ2-1	CATSDLERGADNEQFF	TGTGCCACCAGTGATTTGGAGCGGGGGGCTGACAATGAGCAGTTCTTC
NA	TRBV19	many	TRBJ1-1	CASSTSPGGRTEAFF	TGTGCCAGTAGTACATCCCCCGGGGGAAGAACTGAAGCTTTCTTT
NA	TRBV7-2	many	TRBJ2-7	CASSLVQYEQYF	TGTGCCAGCAGCTTAGTACAGTACGAGCAGTACTTC
TRBD2	TRBV18	NA	TRBJ2-3	CASSPMGLAGGDTQYF	TGTGCCAGCTCACCCATGGGACTAGCGGGAGGAGATACGCAGTATTTT
NA	TRBV28	many	TRBJ2-7	CASSPRGGQGYEQYF	TGTGCCAGCAGTCCACGGGGGGGACAGGGCTACGAGCAGTACTTC
NA	TRBV19	many	TRBJ1-1	CASSPQRGTEAFF	TGTGCCAGTAGTCCCCAACGGGGAACTGAAGCTTTCTTT
TRBD1	TRBV6-2/TRBV6-3	NA	TRBJ2-1	CASSPQGYNEQFF	TGTGCCAGCAGCCCACAGGGGTACAATGAGCAGTTCTTC
TRBD1	TRBV6-6	few	TRBJ2-6	CASSYSGTASGANVLTF	TGTGCCAGCAGCTATTCCGGGACAGCCTCTGGGGCCAACGTCCTGACTTTC
NA	TRBV2	few	TRBJ2-7	CASSGGNSYEQYF	TGTGCCAGCAGTGGCGGCAACTCCTACGAGCAGTACTTC
NA	TRBV27	NA	TRBJ2-1	CSSRAGTNNEQFF	TGTTCCAGTAGAGCCGGGACGAACAATGAGCAGTTCTTC
TRBD1	TRBV7-9	few	TRBJ1-1	CASSIDRDGTEAFF	TGTGCCAGCAGCATCGACAGGGATGGGACAGAAGCTTTCTTT
NA	TRBV19	many	TRBJ2-3	CASSILGGGGADTQYF	TGTGCCAGTAGTATACTCGGGGGCGGGGGCGCAGATACGCAGTATTTT
TRBD1	TRBV7-2	many	TRBJ1-6	CASRQGGAPYNSPLHF	TGTGCCAGCAGACAGGGGGGAGCACCCTATAATTCACCCCTCCACTTT
NA	TRBV28	many	TRBJ2-2	CASRKSRGSQTGELFF	TGTGCCAGCAGAAAATCACGGGGGTCGCAGACCGGGGAGCTGTTTTTT
NA	TRBV7-6	many	TRBJ2-3	CASSPQSGGFTDTQYF	TGTGCCAGCAGCCCACAATCTGGAGGGTTCACAGATACGCAGTATTTT
TRBD1	TRBV5-4	NA	TRBJ2-3	CASSPRQGVADTQYF	TGTGCCAGCAGCCCTCGACAGGGGGTCGCAGATACGCAGTATTTT
NA	TRBV28	few	TRBJ1-5	CASSLEGYSNQPQHF	TGTGCCAGCAGTTTAGAAGGTTATAGCAATCAGCCCCAGCATTTT
TRBD2	TRBV20-1	once	TRBJ2-7	CSAGTSGASTPYEQYF	TGCAGTGCGGGGACTAGCGGGGCGTCCACACCCTACGAGCAGTACTTC
NA	TRBV29-1	few	TRBJ1-2	CSVEEPGRGYGYTF	TGCAGCGTTGAAGAACCAGGGCGAGGCTATGGCTACACCTTC
NA	TRBV6-6	many	TRBJ1-1	CASSYSKEGGWIGEAFF	TGTGCCAGCAGTTACTCGAAGGAGGGAGGGTGGATCGGTGAAGCTTTCTTT
NA	TRBV19	NA	TRBJ2-5	CVSTGLQKETQYF	TGTGTCAGCACGGGACTCCAAAAAGAGACCCAGTACTTC
NA	TRBV29-1	NA	TRBJ2-7	CSATGLTYEQYF	TGCAGCGCAACCGGGCTCACCTACGAGCAGTACTTC
TRBD1	TRBV7-8	many	TRBJ1-5	CASSLYGQGRNQPQHF	TGTGCCAGCAGCTTATATGGACAGGGGAGGAATCAGCCCCAGCATTTT
NA	TRBV19	NA	TRBJ2-1	CASSPGHYNEQFF	TGTGCCAGTAGTCCCGGACACTACAATGAGCAGTTCTTC
NA	TRBV28	NA	TRBJ2-2	CASTRPAGELFF	TGTGCCAGCACCAGACCCGCCGGGGAGCTGTTTTTT
NA	TRBV11-2	few	TRBJ2-1	CASSPRGTEQFF	TGTGCCAGCAGCCCCAGGGGTACTGAGCAGTTCTTC
TRBD2	TRBV12-3/TRBV12-4	many	TRBJ2-7	CASSWGGYEQYF	TGTGCCAGCAGTTGGGGGGGCTACGAGCAGTACTTC
NA	TRBV28	many	TRBJ2-7	CASSAIQRALPEQYF	TGTGCCAGCAGTGCAATTCAGCGGGCCCTCCCGGAGCAGTACTTC
TRBD1	TRBV11-3	many	TRBJ2-5	CASSTRQGASSETQYF	TGTGCCAGCAGCACTCGACAGGGGGCGAGCTCGGAGACCCAGTACTTC
NA	TRBV19	NA	TRBJ1-1	CASSAAPGRDTEAFF	TGTGCCAGTAGTGCAGCCCCCGGACGTGACACTGAAGCTTTCTTT
NA	TRBV6-1	few	TRBJ2-3	CASRRRQDRTDTQYF	TGTGCCAGTCGCAGGAGGCAAGATAGGACAGATACGCAGTATTTT
NA	TRBV5-5	NA	TRBJ2-3	CASSIDSTSTDTQYF	TGTGCCAGCAGTATCGACAGCACTAGCACAGATACGCAGTATTTT